This TCR beta chain was retrieved from a study of PD-L1 blockade in urothelial cancer. The data were produced by immunoSEQ multiplex PCR, yet TCRdb's version contains in-frame clones alone and is incomplete. There are tens of thousands of clones in the sample; around 90% occur only once, and about 1.7% lies in the top ten. Time point given: pretreatment peripheral blood. The sequencing used PBMCs, collected around atezolizumab (anti-PD-L1) treatment. This clonotype was sampled from a man in his 60s with urothelial cancer.

CDR3 in amino acids: CASSPGQDYEQYF. The CDR3 DNA follows: TGTGCCAGCTCCCCCGGACAGGATTACGAGCAGTACTTC. The rearrangement links TRBV2 to TRBJ2-7; 7 nucleotides align to TRBD1. J gave up 4 bases and V 8 bases, and 8 bases lay outside the gene matches. CDR3 length equals 13 residues. CDR1 is SNHLY, CDR2 FYNNEI, per germline.